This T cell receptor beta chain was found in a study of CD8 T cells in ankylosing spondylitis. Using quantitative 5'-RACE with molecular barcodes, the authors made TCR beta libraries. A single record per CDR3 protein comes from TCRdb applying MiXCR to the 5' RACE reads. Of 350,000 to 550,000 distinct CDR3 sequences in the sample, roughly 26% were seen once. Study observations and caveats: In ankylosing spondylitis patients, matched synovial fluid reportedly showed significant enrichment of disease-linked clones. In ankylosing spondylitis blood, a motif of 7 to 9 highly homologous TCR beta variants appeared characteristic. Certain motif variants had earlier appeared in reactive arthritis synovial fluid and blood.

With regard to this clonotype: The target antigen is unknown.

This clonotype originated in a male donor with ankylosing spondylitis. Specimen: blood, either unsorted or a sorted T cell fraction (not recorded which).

The CDR3 is CATSGTGYNEQFF. In DNA form, the CDR3 reads TGTGCCACCAGTGGTACAGGCTACAATGAGCAGTTCTTC. This chain joins TRBV24-1 and TRBJ2-1, with a weak D call TRBD1 (5 bases). Per the germline V gene, CDR1 is KGHDR and CDR2 is SFDVKD. Trimming removed 5 bases at V and 3 bases at J, with 7 bases between. The CDR3 has 13 residues.